This T cell receptor beta chain was identified in a study of regulatory T cells in long-lasting Graves disease. Stated time point: newly diagnosed GD, antithyroid drugs for less than 3 months. Making the TCR library involved RNA that had been extracted from PBMCs. Findings of the study overall: Favoring TRBV28, TRBJ1-2 and TRBJ2-5 was a feature seen in persistent disease.

This clonotype was observed a few times. Its specificity is unknown. This CDR3 contains 14 residues. The V and J ends lost 4 bases and 3 bases respectively, with 13 bases between them. Germline-derived CDR1 and CDR2 are MNHEY and SMNVEV (reference sequence). iRepertoire HTBI primers and Arm-PCR of CDR3 regions built TCR beta libraries. TCRdb processed the multiplex PCR reads anew with MiXCR; each CDR3 protein has one entry. The data hold approximately 490,000 distinct CDR3 sequences, with roughly 15% observed a single time. The data were also submitted as part of a second study, on T cells in Graves' hyperthyroidism and ophthalmopathy. In that study: Initially, a first-round RT-PCR of the TCR CDR3 employed the HTBI primer set. Model predictions of ophthalmopathy came a median about six months before onset.

This chain links TRBV27 with TRBJ2-7; possibly TRBD1 for D (6 bases). The source was peripheral blood mononuclear cells (PBMCs), collected at new diagnosis, from a patient treated with antithyroid drugs. The receptor comes from a man in his forties with Graves disease. CDR3 nucleotide sequence: TGTGCCAGCAGTTACCACCGGGACAACTACGAGCAGTACTTC. As protein: CASSYHRDNYEQYF.